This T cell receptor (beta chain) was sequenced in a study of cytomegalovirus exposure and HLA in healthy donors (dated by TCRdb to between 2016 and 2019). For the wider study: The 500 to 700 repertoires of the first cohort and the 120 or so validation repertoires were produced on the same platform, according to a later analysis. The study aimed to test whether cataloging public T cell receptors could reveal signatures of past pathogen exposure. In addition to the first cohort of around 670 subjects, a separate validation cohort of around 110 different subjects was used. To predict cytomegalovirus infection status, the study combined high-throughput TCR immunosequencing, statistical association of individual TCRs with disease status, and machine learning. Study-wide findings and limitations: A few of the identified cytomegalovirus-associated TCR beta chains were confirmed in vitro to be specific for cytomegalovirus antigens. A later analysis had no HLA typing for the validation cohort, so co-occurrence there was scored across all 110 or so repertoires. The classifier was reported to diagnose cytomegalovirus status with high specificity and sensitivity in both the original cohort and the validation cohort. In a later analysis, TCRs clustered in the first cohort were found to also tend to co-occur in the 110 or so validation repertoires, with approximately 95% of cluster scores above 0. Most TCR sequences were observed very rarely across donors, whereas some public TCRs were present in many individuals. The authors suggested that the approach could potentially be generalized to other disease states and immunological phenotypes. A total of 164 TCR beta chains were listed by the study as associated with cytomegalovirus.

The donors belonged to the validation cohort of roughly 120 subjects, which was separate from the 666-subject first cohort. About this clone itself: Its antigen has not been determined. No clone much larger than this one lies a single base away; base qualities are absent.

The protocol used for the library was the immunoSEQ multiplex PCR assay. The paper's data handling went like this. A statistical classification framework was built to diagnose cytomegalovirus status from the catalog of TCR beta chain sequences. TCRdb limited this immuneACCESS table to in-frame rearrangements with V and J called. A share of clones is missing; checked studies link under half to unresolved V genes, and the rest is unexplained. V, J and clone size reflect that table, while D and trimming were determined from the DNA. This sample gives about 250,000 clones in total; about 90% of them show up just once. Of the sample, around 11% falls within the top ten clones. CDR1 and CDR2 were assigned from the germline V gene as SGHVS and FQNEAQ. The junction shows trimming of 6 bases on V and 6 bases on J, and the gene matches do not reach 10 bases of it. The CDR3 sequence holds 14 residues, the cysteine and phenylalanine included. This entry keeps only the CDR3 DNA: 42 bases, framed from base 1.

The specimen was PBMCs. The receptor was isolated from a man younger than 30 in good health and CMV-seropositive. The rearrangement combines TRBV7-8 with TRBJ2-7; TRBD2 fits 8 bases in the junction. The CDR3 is CASRPIAGPSEQYF. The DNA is TGTGCCAGCAGGCCGATAGCGGGACCGAGCGAGCAGTACTTC.